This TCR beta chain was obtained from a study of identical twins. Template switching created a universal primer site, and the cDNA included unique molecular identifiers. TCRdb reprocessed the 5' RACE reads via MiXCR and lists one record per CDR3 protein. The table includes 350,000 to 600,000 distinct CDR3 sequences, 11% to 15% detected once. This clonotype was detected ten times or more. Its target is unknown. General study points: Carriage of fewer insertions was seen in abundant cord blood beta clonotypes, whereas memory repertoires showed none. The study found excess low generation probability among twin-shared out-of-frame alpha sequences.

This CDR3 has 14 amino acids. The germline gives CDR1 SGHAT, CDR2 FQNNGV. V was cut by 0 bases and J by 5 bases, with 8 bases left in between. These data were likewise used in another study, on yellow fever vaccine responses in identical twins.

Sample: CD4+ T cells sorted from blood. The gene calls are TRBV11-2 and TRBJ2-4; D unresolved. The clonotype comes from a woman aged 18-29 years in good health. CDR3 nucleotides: TGTGCCAGCAGCTTAGATCGGGCAGAAAACATTCAGTACTTC. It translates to CASSLDRAENIQYF.